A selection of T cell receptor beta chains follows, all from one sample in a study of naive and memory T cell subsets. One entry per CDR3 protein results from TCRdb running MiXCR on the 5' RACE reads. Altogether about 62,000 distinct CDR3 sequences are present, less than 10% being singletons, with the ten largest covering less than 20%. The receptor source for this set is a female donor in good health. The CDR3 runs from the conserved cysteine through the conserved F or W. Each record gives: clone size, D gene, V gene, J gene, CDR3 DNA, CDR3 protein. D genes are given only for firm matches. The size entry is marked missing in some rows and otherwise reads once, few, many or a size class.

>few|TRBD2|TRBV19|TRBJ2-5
TGTGCCAGTAGTCCTGGAGTACTAGCGGGAGAAGAGACCCAGTACTTC
CASSPGVLAGEETQYF
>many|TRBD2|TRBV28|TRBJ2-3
TGTGCCAGCAGGGATAGCGGGAGAGCGGACCCTAGCACAGATACGCAGTATTTT
CASRDSGRADPSTDTQYF
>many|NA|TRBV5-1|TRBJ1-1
TGCGCCAGCAGCCCCCTCGGGCAGGGTCCTTCCGGGGTGACGAACACTGAAGCTTTCTTT
CASSPLGQGPSGVTNTEAFF
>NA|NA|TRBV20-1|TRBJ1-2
TGCAGTGCTAGTGATCCCACAGGGAACTTTGACTATGGCGACACCTTC
CSASDPTGNFDYGDTF
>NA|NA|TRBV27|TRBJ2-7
TGTGCCAGCAGTTTCCCCTACGAGCAGTACTTC
CASSFPYEQYF
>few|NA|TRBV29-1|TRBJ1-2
TGCAGCGTTAGTCAGGGTTCCCAACTTCGGAACTATGGCTACACCTTC
CSVSQGSQLRNYGYTF
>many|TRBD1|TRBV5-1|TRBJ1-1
TGCGCCAGCAGCTGGGACAGCACTGAAGCTTTCTTT
CASSWDSTEAFF
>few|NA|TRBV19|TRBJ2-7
TGTGCCAGTAGTATAAAAGTAAGAGGTCCCTCCTACGAGCAGTACTTC
CASSIKVRGPSYEQYF
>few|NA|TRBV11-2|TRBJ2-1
TGTGCCAGCAGCCAGACTTTTTTAGACAATGAGCAGTTCTTC
CASSQTFLDNEQFF
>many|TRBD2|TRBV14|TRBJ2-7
TGTGCCAGCAGCCAGAAGACTAGCGGGAGGGCGCGCTACGAGCAGTACTTC
CASSQKTSGRARYEQYF
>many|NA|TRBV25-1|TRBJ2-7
TGTGCCAGCAGTGATCGGCAAGGGCGGCACGAGCAGTACTTC
CASSDRQGRHEQYF
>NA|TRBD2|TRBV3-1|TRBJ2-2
TGTGCCAGCAGCCCGCTTGGGACTAGAGGGACCGGGGAGCTGTTTTTT
CASSPLGTRGTGELFF
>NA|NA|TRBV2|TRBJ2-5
TGTGCCAGCAGTCCGACCGAGGAGACCCAGTACTTC
CASSPTEETQYF
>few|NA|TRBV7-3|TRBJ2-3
TGTGCCAGCAGCTTAAGAAGCGGCAGCACAGATACGCAGTATTTT
CASSLRSGSTDTQYF
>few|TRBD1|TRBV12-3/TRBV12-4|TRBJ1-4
TGTGCCAGCAGAAATCAGGGGGCTGAAAAACTGTTTTTT
CASRNQGAEKLFF
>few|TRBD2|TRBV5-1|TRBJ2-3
TGCGCCAGCAGCTTGTTCCGGGAGGGAGATACGCAGTATTTT
CASSLFREGDTQYF
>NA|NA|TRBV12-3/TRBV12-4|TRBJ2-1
TGTGCCAGCACCCTCGGGAAGCGGTGGGCCGGGAATGAGCAGTTCTTC
CASTLGKRWAGNEQFF
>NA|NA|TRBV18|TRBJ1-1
TGTGCCAGCTCACCCCCTTTGAGGACGGCGGGCACTGAAGCTTTCTTT
CASSPPLRTAGTEAFF
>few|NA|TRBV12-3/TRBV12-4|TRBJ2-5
TGTGCCAGCAGCTACGTCGGGGGAGAGACCCAGTACTTC
CASSYVGGETQYF
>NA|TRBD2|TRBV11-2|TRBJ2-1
TGTGCCAGCAGCTTAGAACTAGCGGGGAATGAGCAGTTCTTC
CASSLELAGNEQFF
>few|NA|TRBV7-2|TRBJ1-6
TGTGCCAGCAGCTCCCCGAATTCACCCCTCCACTTT
CASSSPNSPLHF
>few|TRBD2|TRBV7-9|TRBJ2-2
TGTGCCAGCAGCCCTATTGGACTAGCGGGAGGACTGAACACCGGGGAGCTGTTTTTT
CASSPIGLAGGLNTGELFF
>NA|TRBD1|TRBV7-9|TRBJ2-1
TGTGCCAGCAGCTATCCCTATTCGACAGGGAGCTCCTACAATGAGCAGTTCTTC
CASSYPYSTGSSYNEQFF
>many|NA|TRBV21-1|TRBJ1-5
TGTGCCAGCTACTTATCGGGACATTTTGACGGGCCCCAGCATTTT
CASYLSGHFDGPQHF